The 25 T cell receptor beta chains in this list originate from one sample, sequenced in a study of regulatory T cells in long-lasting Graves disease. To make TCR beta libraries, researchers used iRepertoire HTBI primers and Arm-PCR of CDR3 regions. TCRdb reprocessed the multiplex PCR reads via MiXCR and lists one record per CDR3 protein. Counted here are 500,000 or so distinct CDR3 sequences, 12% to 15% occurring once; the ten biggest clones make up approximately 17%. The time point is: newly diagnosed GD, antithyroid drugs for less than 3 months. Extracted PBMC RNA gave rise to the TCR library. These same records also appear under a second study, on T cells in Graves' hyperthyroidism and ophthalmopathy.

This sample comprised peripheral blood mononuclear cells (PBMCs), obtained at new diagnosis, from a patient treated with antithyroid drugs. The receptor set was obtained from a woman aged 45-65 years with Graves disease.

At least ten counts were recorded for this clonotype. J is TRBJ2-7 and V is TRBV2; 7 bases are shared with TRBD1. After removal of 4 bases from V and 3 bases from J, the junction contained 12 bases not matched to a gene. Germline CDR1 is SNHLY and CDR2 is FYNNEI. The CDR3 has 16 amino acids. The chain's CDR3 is CASSGKPGTVVYEQYF. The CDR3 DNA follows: TGTGCCAGCAGTGGGAAACCCGGGACAGTAGTCTACGAGCAGTACTTC.

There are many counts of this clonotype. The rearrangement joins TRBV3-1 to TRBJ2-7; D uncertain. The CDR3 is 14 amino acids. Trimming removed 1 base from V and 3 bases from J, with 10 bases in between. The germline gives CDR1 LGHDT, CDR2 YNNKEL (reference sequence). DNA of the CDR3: TGTGCCAGCAGCCAAGGGAAGTTGGGCTACGAGCAGTACTTC. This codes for CASSQGKLGYEQYF.

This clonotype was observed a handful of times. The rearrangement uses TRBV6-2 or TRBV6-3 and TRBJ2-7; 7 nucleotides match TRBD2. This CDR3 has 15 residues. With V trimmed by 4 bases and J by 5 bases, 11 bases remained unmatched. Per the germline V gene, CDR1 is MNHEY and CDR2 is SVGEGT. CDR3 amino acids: CASSSQPTGLDEQYF. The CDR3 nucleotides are TGTGCCAGCAGTTCCCAACCGACTGGACTAGACGAGCAGTACTTC.

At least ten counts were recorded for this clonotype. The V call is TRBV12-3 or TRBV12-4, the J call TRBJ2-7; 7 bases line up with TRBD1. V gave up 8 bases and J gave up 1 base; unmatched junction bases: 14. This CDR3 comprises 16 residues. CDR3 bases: TGTGCCAGCGCCCCTCCGGGACAGCTGACTTCCTACGAGCAGTACTTC. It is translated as CASAPPGQLTSYEQYF.

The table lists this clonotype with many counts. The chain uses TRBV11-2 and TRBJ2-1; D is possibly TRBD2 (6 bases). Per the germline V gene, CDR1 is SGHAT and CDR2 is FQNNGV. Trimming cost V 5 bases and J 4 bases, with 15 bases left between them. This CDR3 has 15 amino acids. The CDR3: CASSLALSGYNEQFF. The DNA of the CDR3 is TGTGCCAGCAGCCTAGCTCTTAGCGGATACAATGAGCAGTTCTTC.

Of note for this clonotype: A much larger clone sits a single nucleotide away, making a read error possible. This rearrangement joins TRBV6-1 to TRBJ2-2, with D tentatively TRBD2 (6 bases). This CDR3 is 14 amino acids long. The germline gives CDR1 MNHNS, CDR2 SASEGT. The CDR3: CASSVRGLPGGLFF. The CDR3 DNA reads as TGTGCCAGCAGTGTCCGGGGCCTTCCCGGGGGGCTGTTTTTT.

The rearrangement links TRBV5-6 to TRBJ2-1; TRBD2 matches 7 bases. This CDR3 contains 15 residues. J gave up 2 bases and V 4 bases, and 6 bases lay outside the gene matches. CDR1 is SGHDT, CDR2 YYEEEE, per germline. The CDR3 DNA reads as TGTGCCAGCAGCCCTCTCAGCGGGGCCTACAATGAGCAGTTCTTC. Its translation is CASSPLSGAYNEQFF.

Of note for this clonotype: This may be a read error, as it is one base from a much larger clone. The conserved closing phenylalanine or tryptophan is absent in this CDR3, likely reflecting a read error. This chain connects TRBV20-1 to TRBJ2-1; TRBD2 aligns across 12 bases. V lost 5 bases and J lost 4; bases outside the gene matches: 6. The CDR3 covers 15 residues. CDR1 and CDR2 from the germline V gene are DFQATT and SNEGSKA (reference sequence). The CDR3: CSARRLAGAYNEQFC. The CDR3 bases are TGCAGTGCTCGCCGACTAGCGGGAGCGTACAATGAGCAGTTCTGC.

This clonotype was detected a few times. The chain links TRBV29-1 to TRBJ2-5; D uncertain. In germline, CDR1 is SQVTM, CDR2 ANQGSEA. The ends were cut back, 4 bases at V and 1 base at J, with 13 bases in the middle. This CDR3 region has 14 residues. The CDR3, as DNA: TGCAGCGTTGTTAGCCGTCTACCCCAAGAGACCCAGTACTTC. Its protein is CSVVSRLPQETQYF.

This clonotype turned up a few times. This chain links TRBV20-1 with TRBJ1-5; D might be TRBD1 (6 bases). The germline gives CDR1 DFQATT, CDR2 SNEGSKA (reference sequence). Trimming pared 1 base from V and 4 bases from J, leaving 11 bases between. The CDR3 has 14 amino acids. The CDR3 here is CSARGTDINQPQHF. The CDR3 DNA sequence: TGCAGTGCTAGAGGGACAGATATTAATCAGCCCCAGCATTTT.

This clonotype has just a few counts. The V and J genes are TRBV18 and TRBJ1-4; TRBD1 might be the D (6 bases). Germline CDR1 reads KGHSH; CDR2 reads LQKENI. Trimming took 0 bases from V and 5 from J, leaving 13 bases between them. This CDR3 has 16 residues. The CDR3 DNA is TGTGCCAGCTCACCACCTGTGGGGACAAAAAATGAAAAACTGTTTTTT. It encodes CASSPPVGTKNEKLFF. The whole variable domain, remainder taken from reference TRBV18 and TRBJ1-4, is NAGVMQNPRHLVRRRGQEARLRCSPMKGHSHVYWYRQLPEEGLKFMVYLQKENIIDESGMPKERFSAEFPKEGPSILRIQQVVRGDSAAYFCASSPPVGTKNEKLFFGSGTQLSVL.

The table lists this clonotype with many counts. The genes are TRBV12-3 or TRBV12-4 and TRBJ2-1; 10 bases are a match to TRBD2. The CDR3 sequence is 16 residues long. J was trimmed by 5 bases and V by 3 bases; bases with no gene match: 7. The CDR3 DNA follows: TGTGCCAGCAGTTTGGGGACTAGCGCACACGACAATGAGCAGTTCTTC. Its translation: CASSLGTSAHDNEQFF.

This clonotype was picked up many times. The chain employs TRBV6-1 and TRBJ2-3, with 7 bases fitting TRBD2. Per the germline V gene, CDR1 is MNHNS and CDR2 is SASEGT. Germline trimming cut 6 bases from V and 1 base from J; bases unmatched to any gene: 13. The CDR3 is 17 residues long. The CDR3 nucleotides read TGTGCCAGCAGAGCTCCCTCGGGCGGGGGAGGCACAGATACGCAGTATTTT. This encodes CASRAPSGGGGTDTQYF.

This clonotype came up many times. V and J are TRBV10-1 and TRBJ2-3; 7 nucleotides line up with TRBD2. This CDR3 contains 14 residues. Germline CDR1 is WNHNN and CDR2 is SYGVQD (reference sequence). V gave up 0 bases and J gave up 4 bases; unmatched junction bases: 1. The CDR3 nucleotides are TGCGCCAGCAGTGAGTCTACTAGCGCAGATACGCAGTATTTT. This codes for CASSESTSADTQYF.

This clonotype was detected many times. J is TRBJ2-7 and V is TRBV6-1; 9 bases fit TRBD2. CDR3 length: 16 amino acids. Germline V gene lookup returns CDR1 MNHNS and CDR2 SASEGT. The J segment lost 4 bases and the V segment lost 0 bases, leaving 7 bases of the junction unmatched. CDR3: CASSEAGLAGQYEQYF. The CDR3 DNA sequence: TGTGCCAGCAGTGAAGCGGGGCTAGCGGGACAATACGAGCAGTACTTC.

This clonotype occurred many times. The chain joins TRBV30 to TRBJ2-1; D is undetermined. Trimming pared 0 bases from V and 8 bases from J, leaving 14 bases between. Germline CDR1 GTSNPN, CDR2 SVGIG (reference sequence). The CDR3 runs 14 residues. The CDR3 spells CAWSVQGFADEQFF. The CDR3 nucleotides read TGTGCCTGGAGTGTACAAGGGTTTGCCGATGAGCAGTTCTTC.

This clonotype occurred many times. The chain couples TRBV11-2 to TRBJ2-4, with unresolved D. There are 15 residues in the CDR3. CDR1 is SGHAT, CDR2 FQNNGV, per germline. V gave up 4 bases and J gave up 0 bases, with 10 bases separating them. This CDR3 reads CASSSTLVAKNIQYF. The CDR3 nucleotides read TGTGCCAGCAGCTCCACCCTAGTAGCCAAAAACATTCAGTACTTC.

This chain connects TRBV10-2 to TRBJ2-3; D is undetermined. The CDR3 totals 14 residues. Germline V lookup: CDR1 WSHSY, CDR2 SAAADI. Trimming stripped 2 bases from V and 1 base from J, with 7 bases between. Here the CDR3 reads CASSEGWGTDTQYF. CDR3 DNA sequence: TGCGCCAGCAGTGAGGGGTGGGGCACAGATACGCAGTATTTT.

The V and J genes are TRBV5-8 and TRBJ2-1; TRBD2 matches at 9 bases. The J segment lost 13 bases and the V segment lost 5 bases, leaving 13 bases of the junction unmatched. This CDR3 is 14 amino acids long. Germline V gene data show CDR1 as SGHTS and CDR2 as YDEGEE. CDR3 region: CASRPAGAGGRQFF. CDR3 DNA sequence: TGTGCCAGCAGACCAGCGGGAGCGGGAGGACGTCAGTTCTTC.

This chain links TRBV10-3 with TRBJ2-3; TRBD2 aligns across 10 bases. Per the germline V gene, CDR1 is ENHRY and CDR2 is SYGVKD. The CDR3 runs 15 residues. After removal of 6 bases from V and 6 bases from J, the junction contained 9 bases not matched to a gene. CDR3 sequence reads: CAIRKLAGKEDTQYF. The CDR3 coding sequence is TGTGCCATCAGAAAACTAGCGGGAAAGGAGGATACGCAGTATTTT.

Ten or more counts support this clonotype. In DNA, the CDR3 is TGTGCCAGCAGTTTAATCTCGGGGACCACCGGAGGGGATGAGCAGTTCTTC. Translated, it gives CASSLISGTTGGDEQFF. This chain joins TRBV27 and TRBJ2-1, with TRBD2 as a possible D gene (6 bases). V was shortened by 2 bases and J by 8 bases, with 22 bases between the two germline ends. The CDR3 sequence is 17 residues long. Germline CDR1 is MNHEY and CDR2 is SMNVEV (reference sequence).

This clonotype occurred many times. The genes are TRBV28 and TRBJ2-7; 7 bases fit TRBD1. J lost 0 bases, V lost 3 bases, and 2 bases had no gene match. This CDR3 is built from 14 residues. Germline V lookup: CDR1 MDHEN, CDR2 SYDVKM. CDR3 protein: CASSFGTASYEQYF. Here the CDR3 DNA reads TGTGCCAGCAGTTTCGGGACAGCCTCCTACGAGCAGTACTTC.

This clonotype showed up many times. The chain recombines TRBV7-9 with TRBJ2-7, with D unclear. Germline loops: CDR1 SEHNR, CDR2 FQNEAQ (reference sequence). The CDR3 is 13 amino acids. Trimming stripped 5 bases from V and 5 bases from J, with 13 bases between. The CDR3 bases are TGTGCCAGCAGCCTCCGCGTCGCCCACGAGCAGTACTTC. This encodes CASSLRVAHEQYF.

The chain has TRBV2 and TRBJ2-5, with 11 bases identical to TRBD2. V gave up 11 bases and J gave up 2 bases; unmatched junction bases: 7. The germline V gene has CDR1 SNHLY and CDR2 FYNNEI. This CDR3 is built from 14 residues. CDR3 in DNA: TGTGCCGGGAGACTAGCGGGACTACAAGAGACCCAGTACTTC. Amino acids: CAGRLAGLQETQYF.

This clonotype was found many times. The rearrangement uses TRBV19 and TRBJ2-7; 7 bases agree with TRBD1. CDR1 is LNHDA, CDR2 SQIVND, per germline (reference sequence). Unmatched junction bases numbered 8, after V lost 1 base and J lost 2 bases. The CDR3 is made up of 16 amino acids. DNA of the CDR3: TGTGCCAGTAGTATAGGAGGGGGCAGAAGAACCTACGAGCAGTACTTC. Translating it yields CASSIGGGRRTYEQYF.